In its sample, the clone carrying this T cell receptor beta chain is medium-sized (0.01 to 0.1%). These data belong to a study of long-term antiretroviral therapy in people with HIV. It was version v3.0 of the immunoSEQ assay that was run at survey level. Assay used: immunoSEQ multiplex PCR; TCRdb lists only in-frame clones, some missing. The data hold 13,000 to 15,000 clones, with 75% to 85% observed a single time. The sequenced sample was unsorted PBMCs, obtained 3.1 years after starting antiretroviral therapy. This TCR was sampled from a man in his forties with HIV.

Written as DNA, the CDR3 is TGTGCCGCTCCCCCGCCGAGGGGCGGAAATGAGCAGTTCTTC. It yields the protein CAAPPPRGGNEQFF. The chain uses TRBV7-9 and TRBJ2-1, with D possibly called TRBD1 or TRBD2 (5 bases each). CDR3 length equals 14 residues. V gave up 11 bases and J gave up 7 bases, with 21 bases separating them. From germline, CDR1 is SEHNR and CDR2 FQNEAQ (reference sequence). The entire variable domain, with the rest obtained from reference TRBV7-9 and TRBJ2-1, is as follows: DTGVSQNPRHKITKRGQNVTFRCDPISEHNRLYWYRQTLGQGPEFLTYFQNEAQLEKSRLLSDRFSAERPKGSFSTLEIQRTEQGDSAMYLCAAPPPRGGNEQFFGPGTRLTVL.